The 13 T cell receptor beta chains presented below share a single source sample, sequenced in a study of cytomegalovirus exposure and HLA in healthy donors. The PCR used 60 Vbeta and 13 Jbeta primers. Clones were read by immunoSEQ multiplex PCR, and TCRdb kept only the in-frame ones, dropping some. The sample consists of roughly 180,000 clones, around four fifths of them appearing once. The sequencing sample was made of PBMCs. These receptors were taken from a man younger than 40 in good health and CMV-seronegative.

The rearrangement uses TRBV30 and TRBJ2-7, with 12 positions matching TRBD1. Losses at the gene ends were 2 bases for V and 7 bases for J; bases not matched to a gene: 6. This CDR3 contains 14 residues. Germline loops: CDR1 GTSNPN, CDR2 SVGIG (reference sequence). The CDR3 spells CAWSYGTGGVEQYF. The CDR3 DNA sequence: TGTGCCTGGAGTTACGGGACAGGGGGCGTGGAGCAGTACTTC.

This clone was seen only once. The chain employs TRBV2 and TRBJ1-5; 7 nucleotides agree with TRBD1. CDR1 and CDR2 from the germline V gene are SNHLY and FYNNEI. V lost 7 bases and J lost 4; bases outside the gene matches: 1. The CDR3 runs to 12 residues. CDR3 loop: CASNRGNQPQHF. The DNA for the CDR3 is TGTGCCAGCAACAGGGGAAATCAGCCCCAGCATTTT. The full variable domain, its missing parts supplied by reference TRBV2 and TRBJ1-5, is EPEVTQTPSHQVTQMGQEVILRCVPISNHLYFYWYRQILGQKVEFLVSFYNNEISEKSEIFDDQFSVERPDGSNFTLKIRSTKLEDSAMYFCASNRGNQPQHFGDGTRLSIL.

This chain links TRBV28 with TRBJ2-5, with D maybe TRBD1 (5 bases). Trimming stripped 6 bases from V and 1 base from J, with 12 bases between. This CDR3 comprises 14 residues. Germline CDR1 is MDHEN and CDR2 is SYDVKM. Here the CDR3 DNA reads TGTGCCAGCAGCCGCCGACAGTTCCAAGAGACCCAGTACTTC. This gives the protein CASSRRQFQETQYF.

V and J are TRBV6-5 and TRBJ2-1; 10 nucleotides agree with TRBD2. Per germline, CDR1 MNHEY and CDR2 SVGAGI. This CDR3 is built from 16 residues. V dropped 2 bases and J dropped 0; count of bases not matched to a gene: 1. CDR3: CASSYSGGDSYNEQFF. CDR3 sequence (DNA): TGTGCCAGCAGTTACAGCGGGGGGGACTCCTACAATGAGCAGTTCTTC.

The chain is built from TRBV10-1 and TRBJ2-1, with 8 bases fitting TRBD2. This CDR3 comprises 16 residues. V shed 4 bases, J shed 6 bases, and the junction held 11 bases outside the gene matches. Germline V gene data show CDR1 as WNHNN and CDR2 as SYGVQD (reference sequence). The CDR3 DNA follows: TGCGCCAGCAGTGCTTCCTCGGGGGGGCCAAGCAATGAGCAGTTCTTC. Protein product: CASSASSGGPSNEQFF.

This chain connects TRBV7-8 to TRBJ2-7; the match to TRBD1 covers 8 bases. The CDR3 has 15 residues. After removal of 1 base from V and 3 bases from J, the junction contained 5 bases not matched to a gene. Per germline, CDR1 SGHVS and CDR2 FQNEAQ. CDR3 amino acids: CASSLGQGSLYEQYF. CDR3 coding DNA: TGTGCCAGCAGCTTAGGACAGGGGTCCCTCTACGAGCAGTACTTC.

The chain combines TRBV16 with TRBJ2-3, with 13 bases lining up with TRBD2. The CDR3 spans 17 residues. The V segment lost 0 bases and the J segment 4 bases; nucleotides outside the gene matches: 4. CDR1 is KGHSY and CDR2 is FQNENV in the germline V gene. This CDR3 is CASSQSTSGGPPDTQYF. CDR3 DNA sequence: TGTGCCAGCAGCCAATCGACTAGCGGGGGGCCCCCAGATACGCAGTATTTT.

The chain links TRBV2 to TRBJ1-1; TRBD1 matches at 9 bases. Per the germline V gene, CDR1 is SNHLY and CDR2 is FYNNEI. After removal of 7 bases from V and 9 bases from J, the junction contained 12 bases not matched to a gene. The CDR3 totals 14 residues. The CDR3 DNA reads as TGTGCCAGCACTAGAGACAGGGGGGAATTTAAAGCTTTCTTT. It encodes CASTRDRGEFKAFF.

The genes are TRBV4-3 and TRBJ2-7, with 9 bases lining up with TRBD2. Germline loops: CDR1 LGHNA, CDR2 YSLEER. The V segment lost 1 base and the J segment 2 bases; nucleotides outside the gene matches: 6. The CDR3 is made up of 16 amino acids. In nucleotides, the CDR3 is TGCGCCAGCAGCCAAGGCCCATCTAGCGGGACCTACGAGCAGTACTTC. Translated: CASSQGPSSGTYEQYF.

This chain uses TRBV10-3 with TRBJ1-2; 11 bases are shared with TRBD1. The CDR3 has 16 residues. The germline V gene has CDR1 ENHRY and CDR2 SYGVKD. Trimming took 3 bases from V and 4 from J; bases not matched to a gene: 7. In DNA, the CDR3 is TGTGCCATCAGTGACCTTGGACAGGGGGCCAGCTATGGCTACACCTTC. Encoded protein: CAISDLGQGASYGYTF.

The chain joins TRBV28 to TRBJ2-1, with TRBD1 identical over 9 bases. Trimming removed 2 bases from V and 8 bases from J; junction bases left unmatched: 10. The V gene's germline CDR1 is MDHEN and CDR2 SYDVKM. This CDR3 has 16 amino acids. The CDR3 DNA sequence: TGTGCCAGCAGTTTAGGACAGGGGTTCCGAGGGGATGAGCAGTTCTTC. Encoded protein: CASSLGQGFRGDEQFF.

The chain recombines TRBV11-1 with TRBJ2-7; 7 bases line up with TRBD1. Germline V lookup: CDR1 SGHAT, CDR2 FQDESV (reference sequence). After removal of 3 bases from V and 6 bases from J, the junction contained 8 bases not matched to a gene. The CDR3 totals 14 residues. Written as DNA, the CDR3 is TGTGCCAGCAGCTTGCCGCGGACAGGAGGCGAGCAGTACTTC. This encodes CASSLPRTGGEQYF. The full variable domain, its missing parts supplied by reference TRBV11-1 and TRBJ2-7, is EAEVAQSPRYKITEKSQAVAFWCDPISGHATLYWYRQILGQGPELLVQFQDESVVDDSQLPKDRFSAERLKGVDSTLKIQPAELGDSAMYLCASSLPRTGGEQYFGPGTRLTVT.

The chain couples TRBV27 to TRBJ2-1, with TRBD1 matching 7 bases. The CDR3 runs 13 residues. Germline CDR1 reads MNHEY; CDR2 reads SMNVEV (reference sequence). V was pared by 5 bases and J by 4 bases, with 2 bases of the junction left unmatched. CDR3 region: CASSGQVYNEQFF. CDR3 in DNA: TGTGCCAGCAGTGGACAGGTATACAATGAGCAGTTCTTC.